The 10 T cell receptor beta chains reported below all come from one sample, sequenced in a study of CD8 T cells in ankylosing spondylitis. TCRdb re-derived calls from the 5' RACE reads in MiXCR, one entry per CDR3 protein. The table lists about 240,000 distinct CDR3 sequences, approximately 8% of them singletons. Source material: blood, either unsorted or a sorted T cell fraction (not recorded which). The receptors come from a female donor with ankylosing spondylitis or in good health (not recorded which).

This clonotype has more than one count but fewer than ten. This chain connects TRBV5-1 to TRBJ2-3, with D uncertain. The germline V gene has CDR1 SGHRS and CDR2 YFSETQ. V was shortened by 1 base and J by 2 bases, with 8 bases between the two germline ends. The CDR3 has 14 amino acids. CDR3 protein: CASSLYYSTDTQYF. CDR3 DNA: TGCGCCAGCAGCTTGTATTACTCCACAGATACGCAGTATTTT.

In its sample, this clonotype was seen many times. The chain combines TRBV9 with TRBJ2-5, with a weak D call TRBD1 (5 bases). Germline assignment: CDR1 SGDLS and CDR2 YYNGEE. This CDR3 is 16 amino acids long. Trimming stripped 4 bases from V and 2 bases from J, with 18 bases between. CDR3: CASSRQIRAEQETQYF. In nucleotides, the CDR3 is TGTGCCAGCAGCCGACAGATCCGGGCAGAACAAGAGACCCAGTACTTC.

This clonotype was found many times. V and J are TRBV12-3 or TRBV12-4 and TRBJ2-3, with unresolved D. Trimming left V 2 bases short and J 6 bases short, with 12 bases between. The CDR3 runs 14 residues. The chain's CDR3 is CASSLIPQPDTQYF. Written as DNA, the CDR3 is TGTGCCAGCAGTTTAATCCCCCAACCTGATACGCAGTATTTT.

This clonotype is medium-sized (0.01 to 0.1%) by share. This chain uses TRBV6-2 or TRBV6-3 with TRBJ1-1; weak D call: TRBD1 (5 bases). Germline values: CDR1 MNHEY, CDR2 SVGEGT. CDR3 size: 16 residues. The V and J ends lost 0 bases and 1 base respectively, with 12 bases between them. In DNA form, the CDR3 reads TGTGCCAGCAGTTACTCGGACGGGGCCGGGAACACTGAAGCTTTCTTT. Protein sequence: CASSYSDGAGNTEAFF.

This clonotype was found a few times. The rearrangement links TRBV29-1 to TRBJ1-2; weak D call: TRBD1 (5 bases). Trimming shortened V by 7 bases and J by 6 bases, and 18 bases separated the two germline ends. This CDR3 is built from 13 residues. Germline V gene sequence: CDR1 SQVTM, CDR2 ANQGSEA. CDR3 protein: CSARTTPVDGYTF. CDR3 bases: TGCAGCGCTCGGACAACCCCTGTGGATGGCTACACCTTC.

Many counts were recorded for this clonotype. The chain combines TRBV20-1 with TRBJ2-3, with D tentatively TRBD1 or TRBD2 (5 bases each). This CDR3 is 14 amino acids long. The germline V gene has CDR1 DFQATT and CDR2 SNEGSKA (reference sequence). Trimming left V 6 bases short and J 1 base short, with 14 bases between. The CDR3 DNA sequence: TGCAGTGCCCTGAACGGGGCAGGCACAGATACGCAGTATTTT. This translates into CSALNGAGTDTQYF.

The chain couples TRBV7-2 to TRBJ2-5; TRBD2 might be the D (6 bases). CDR1 SGHTA and CDR2 FQGNSA come from the germline V gene. The CDR3 is 17 amino acids. Trimming took 5 bases from V and 7 from J, leaving 26 bases between them. The CDR3 DNA reads TGTGCCAGCAGCCTCGCCCCCTCCCGTGGCGGGATGGCGACCCAGTACTTC. Translating gives CASSLAPSRGGMATQYF.

This clonotype was seen ten or more times. The V call is TRBV10-2, the J call TRBJ2-7; TRBD2 matches 7 bases. The CDR3 has 11 amino acids. V dropped 8 bases and J dropped 2; count of bases not matched to a gene: 0. Germline CDR1 WSHSY, CDR2 SAAADI. The CDR3 DNA sequence: TGCGCCAGCGGGACTACCTACGAGCAGTACTTC. This sequence encodes CASGTTYEQYF.

The chain uses TRBV28 and TRBJ2-2; no firm D call. Germline V CDR1 and CDR2: MDHEN, SYDVKM. The CDR3 has 14 amino acids. The ends were cut back, 8 bases at V and 1 base at J, with 11 bases in the middle. CDR3 in amino acids: CASRNTENTGELFF. The CDR3 region has the DNA TGTGCCAGCCGAAATACAGAGAACACCGGGGAGCTGTTTTTT.

This sequence joins TRBV7-3 and TRBJ2-5, with D perhaps matching TRBD2 (6 bases). CDR1 is SGHTA, CDR2 FQGTGA, per germline. CDR3 length: 15 residues. Trimming shortened V by 5 bases and J by 5 bases, and 18 bases separated the two germline ends. CDR3 residues: CASSTRLGGGETQYF. As DNA, the CDR3 is TGTGCCAGCAGCACCAGACTGGGTGGGGGGGAGACCCAGTACTTC. Filled out from reference TRBV7-3 and TRBJ2-5, the complete variable domain reads GAGVSQTPSNKVTEKGKYVELRCDPISGHTALYWYRQSLGQGPEFLIYFQGTGAADDSGLPNDRFFAVRPEGSVSTLKIQRTERGDSAVYLCASSTRLGGGETQYFGPGTRLLVL.